This TCR beta chain was captured in a study of T cells in Graves' hyperthyroidism and ophthalmopathy. What was amplified from RNA transcripts were TCR beta CDR3 regions. The study used the HTBI primer set for a first-round RT-PCR of the TCR CDR3. TCRdb reanalysed the multiplex PCR reads using MiXCR and keeps one entry per CDR3 protein. The sample records some 760,000 distinct CDR3 sequences, 12% to 15% being singletons. The sample holds many counts of this clonotype. PBMCs came from about 10 ml fresh peripheral blood. The sample consisted of blood. The TCR originated in a young woman with Graves' hyperthyroidism.

The CDR3 sequence: CASSLPPETRELFF. As DNA, the CDR3 is TGTGCCAGCAGTCTCCCACCAGAGACCAGGGAGCTGTTTTTT. The chain is built from TRBV6-2 or TRBV6-3 and TRBJ2-2, with D unresolved. V was shortened by 5 bases and J by 9 bases, with 16 bases between the two germline ends. Germline V CDR1 and CDR2: MNHEY, SVGEGT. CDR3 length equals 14 residues.